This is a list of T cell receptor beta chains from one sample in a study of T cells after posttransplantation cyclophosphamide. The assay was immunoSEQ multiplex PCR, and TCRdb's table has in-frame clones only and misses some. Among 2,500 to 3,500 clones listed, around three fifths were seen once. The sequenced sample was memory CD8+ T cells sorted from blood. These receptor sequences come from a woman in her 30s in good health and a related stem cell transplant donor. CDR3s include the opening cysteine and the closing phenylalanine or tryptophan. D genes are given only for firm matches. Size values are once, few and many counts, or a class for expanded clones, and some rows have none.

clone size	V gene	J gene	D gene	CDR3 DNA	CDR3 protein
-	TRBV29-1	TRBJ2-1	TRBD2	TGCAGCGTAGAGCGGGGTGGCTACAATGAGCAGTTCTTC	CSVERGGYNEQFF
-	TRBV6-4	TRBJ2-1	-	TGTGCCAGCAGTGACCGGGACAACAATGAGCAGTTCTTC	CASSDRDNNEQFF
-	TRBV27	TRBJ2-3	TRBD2	TGTGCCAGCAGTCCGAGACTAGCTGGAGATACGCAGTATTTT	CASSPRLAGDTQYF
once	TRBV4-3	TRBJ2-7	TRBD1	TGCGCCAGCAGCCAGGACAGGGGCGACAACTCCTACGAGCAGTACTTC	CASSQDRGDNSYEQYF
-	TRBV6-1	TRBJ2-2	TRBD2	TGTGCCAGCAGTGGGACTAGCGGGGGTTGGACCGGGGAGCTGTTTTTT	CASSGTSGGWTGELFF
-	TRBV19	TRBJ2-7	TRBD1	TGTGCCAGTAGTCGGACAGGGGGCGACGAGCAGTACTTC	CASSRTGGDEQYF
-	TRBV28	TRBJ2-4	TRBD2	TGTGCCAGCAGTTTAGGGGGGGGTATAGCCAAAAACATTCAGTACTTC	CASSLGGGIAKNIQYF
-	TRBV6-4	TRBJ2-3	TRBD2	TGTGCCAGCAGTCCCGCGTTAGCGGGGCCGACAGATACGCAGTATTTT	CASSPALAGPTDTQYF
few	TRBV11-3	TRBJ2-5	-	TGTGCCAGCAGCTTAGAGGAGAAAGGAGTGGAAGAGACCCAGTACTTC	CASSLEEKGVEETQYF
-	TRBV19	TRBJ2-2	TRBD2	TGTGCCAGTAGTTTTTGGACTAGCGGGGTGAACACCGGGGAGCTGTTTTTT	CASSFWTSGVNTGELFF
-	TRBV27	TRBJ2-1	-	TGTGCCAGCAGTTTATCTGTCAGCAATGAGCAGTTCTTC	CASSLSVSNEQFF
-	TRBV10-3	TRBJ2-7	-	TGTGCCATCAGTGAAGGGGCCCCCAGATCCGAGCAGTACTTC	CAISEGAPRSEQYF
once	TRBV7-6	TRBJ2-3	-	TGTGCCAGCAGCCCCCCGGGGATTTCAGATACGCAGTATTTT	CASSPPGISDTQYF
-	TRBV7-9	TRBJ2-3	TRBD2	TGTGCCAGCAGCTTAGAACTAGCGGGGGGCCACAGCACAGATACGCAGTATTTT	CASSLELAGGHSTDTQYF
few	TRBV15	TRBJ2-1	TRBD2	TGTGCCACCAGCTCCTTTCCGGGACTAGCGGGTGATGAGCAGTTCTTC	CATSSFPGLAGDEQFF
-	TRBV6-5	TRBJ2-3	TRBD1	TGTGCCAGCGGAACAGGGGAGTATACAGATACGCAGTATTTT	CASGTGEYTDTQYF
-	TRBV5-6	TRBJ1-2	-	TGTGCCAGCAACCACCAGCAGGTCTATGGCTACACCTTC	CASNHQQVYGYTF
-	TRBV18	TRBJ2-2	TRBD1	TGTGCCAGCTCACCGGAAAATACAGGGGCCGGGGAGCTGTTTTTT	CASSPENTGAGELFF
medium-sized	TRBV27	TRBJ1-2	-	TGTGCCAGCAGCCGAACAGGGCTTGATGGCTACACCTTC	CASSRTGLDGYTF
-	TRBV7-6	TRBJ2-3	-	TGTGCCAGCAGCTTACGGCAGGGGGGAAGTCTCCCCCCAGATACGCAGTATTTT	CASSLRQGGSLPPDTQYF
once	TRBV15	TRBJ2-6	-	TGTGCCACCAGCAGAGAGGAGGATCCAAACTCTGGGGCCAACGTCCTGACTTTC	CATSREEDPNSGANVLTF
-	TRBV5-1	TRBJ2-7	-	TGCGCCAGCAGCTTGGACCCAGGGTTCGAGCAGTACTTC	CASSLDPGFEQYF
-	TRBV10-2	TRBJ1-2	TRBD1	TGCGCCAGCAGTGAAGGGGGCGCGTATGGCTACACCTTC	CASSEGGAYGYTF
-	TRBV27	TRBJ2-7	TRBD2	TGTGCCAGCAGTCCAGCTAGCGGGGGTACCCCCTACGAGCAGTACTTC	CASSPASGGTPYEQYF
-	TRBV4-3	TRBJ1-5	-	TGCGCCAGCAGCCAAGATTTGGTGGCAGGGGTGAGAAGCAATCAGCCCCAGCATTTT	CASSQDLVAGVRSNQPQHF
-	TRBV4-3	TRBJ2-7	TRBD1	TGCGCCAGCAGCCAAGGGACAGGGACCTACGAGCAGTACTTC	CASSQGTGTYEQYF
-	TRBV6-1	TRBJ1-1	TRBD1	TGTGCCAGCAGTGACCCGGGACAGGGGCCGAACACTGAAGCTTTCTTT	CASSDPGQGPNTEAFF
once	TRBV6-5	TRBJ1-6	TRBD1	TGTGCCAGCAGGCCCTCACAGGGGACTAATTCACCCCTCCACTTT	CASRPSQGTNSPLHF
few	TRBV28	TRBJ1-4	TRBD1	TGTGCCAGCACCCTGGACAGGGGGGAAAAACTGTTTTTT	CASTLDRGEKLFF
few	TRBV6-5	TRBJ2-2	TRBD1	TGTGCCAGCAGTTATCCGCCGGGACAGGGAGCCGGGGAGCTGTTTTTT	CASSYPPGQGAGELFF
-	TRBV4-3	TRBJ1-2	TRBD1	TGCGCCAGCAGCCCCCAAATGACAGGGACTAACTATGGCTACACCTTC	CASSPQMTGTNYGYTF
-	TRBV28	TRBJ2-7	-	TGTGCCAGCAGTCCCGCCTACGAGCAGTACTTC	CASSPAYEQYF
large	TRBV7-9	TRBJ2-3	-	TGTGCCAGCAGCTCTCTGGCCGAGGGTGGCGCAGATACGCAGTATTTT	CASSSLAEGGADTQYF
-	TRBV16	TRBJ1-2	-	TGTGCCAGCAGCCAATCGAGGGACATAAACTATGGCTACACCTTC	CASSQSRDINYGYTF
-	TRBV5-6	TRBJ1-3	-	TGTGCCAGCAGCCCATTCTCGGGGAGTGGAAACACCATATATTTT	CASSPFSGSGNTIYF
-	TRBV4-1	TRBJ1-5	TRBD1	TGCGCCAGCAGCCAAGATCCCGACAGGGGGCGGTTTGTCAATCAGCCCCAGCATTTT	CASSQDPDRGRFVNQPQHF
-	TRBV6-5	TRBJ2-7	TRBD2	TGTGCCAGCACCCCTAAATGGGCGGGGGTCGGCGAGCAGTACTTC	CASTPKWAGVGEQYF
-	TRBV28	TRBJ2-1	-	TGTGCCAGCAGTTTACAGTCCTACAATGAGCAGTTCTTC	CASSLQSYNEQFF
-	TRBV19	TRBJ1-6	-	TGTGCCAGTAGTATAGATCGGGAAGCTTCACCCCTCCACTTT	CASSIDREASPLHF
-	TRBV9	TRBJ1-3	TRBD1	TGTGCCAGCAGTTTTTCTTCGACAGGGGGCTCTGGAAACACCATATATTTT	CASSFSSTGGSGNTIYF
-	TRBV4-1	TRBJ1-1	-	TGCGCCAGCAGCTTGGACAGTCCTGTGAACACTGAAGCTTTCTTT	CASSLDSPVNTEAFF
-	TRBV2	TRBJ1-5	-	TGTGCCAGCAGTGAAGCTTATAGCAATCAGCCCCAGCATTTT	CASSEAYSNQPQHF
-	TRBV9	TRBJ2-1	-	TGTGCCAGCAGCGTAGAAGAGTACAATGAGCAGTTCTTC	CASSVEEYNEQFF
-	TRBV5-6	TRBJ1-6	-	TGTGCCAGCAGCTTGGGGGACTCAGACGTTTCACCCCTCCACTTT	CASSLGDSDVSPLHF
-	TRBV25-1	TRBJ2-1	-	TGTGCCAGCAGTGAATGGGGAGGTCACAATGAGCAGTTCTTC	CASSEWGGHNEQFF
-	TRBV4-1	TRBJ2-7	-	TGCGCCAGCAGCCAAGTCCTCCGGGACAAGCAGTACTTC	CASSQVLRDKQYF
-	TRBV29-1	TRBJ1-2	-	TGCAGCGTTGATGTGGTGGAGAGCTATGGCTACACCTTC	CSVDVVESYGYTF
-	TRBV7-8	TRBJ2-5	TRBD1	TGTGCCAGCAGCTTAGATCGCAGGGGGAATGGGGAGACCCAGTACTTC	CASSLDRRGNGETQYF
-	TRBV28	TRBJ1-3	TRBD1	TGTGCCAGCAGGGCGGACAGGGAGGATAGAAACACCATATATTTT	CASRADREDRNTIYF
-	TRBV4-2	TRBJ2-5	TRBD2	TGTGCCAGCAGCCAAGCAAAAGCGGGGGGGTCTGAGACCCAGTACTTC	CASSQAKAGGSETQYF
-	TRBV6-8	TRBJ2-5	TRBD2	TGTGCCAGCAGTTATCTAGCGGGACCCTCCCGGACCCAGTACTTC	CASSYLAGPSRTQYF
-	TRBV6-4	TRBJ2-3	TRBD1	TGTGCCAGCAGTGACTCTGGGACAGGGTCTGCAGATACGCAGTATTTT	CASSDSGTGSADTQYF
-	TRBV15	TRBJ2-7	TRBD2	TGTGCCACCAGCAGAGAGGGGACTAGCGGGGCCGAGCAGTACTTC	CATSREGTSGAEQYF
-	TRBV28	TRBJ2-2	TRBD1	TGTGCCAGCAGTTTTGGGACAGAGATCACCGGGGAGCTGTTTTTT	CASSFGTEITGELFF
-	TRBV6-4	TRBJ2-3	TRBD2	TGTGCCAGCAGCCCTTCTAGCGGGGGGGGCACAGATACGCAGTATTTT	CASSPSSGGGTDTQYF
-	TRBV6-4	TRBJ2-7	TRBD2	TGTGCCAGCAGTGACTCGACTAGCGGGGGTTCCGAGCAGTACTTC	CASSDSTSGGSEQYF
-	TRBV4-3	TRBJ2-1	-	TGCGCCAGCAGCCAACATGCTTCGGGGTGGGGAACGTACAATGAGCAGTTCTTC	CASSQHASGWGTYNEQFF
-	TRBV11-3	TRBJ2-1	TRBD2	TGTGCCAGCAGTTGGCCGGGACTAGCCTCCTTTAATGAGCAGTTCTTC	CASSWPGLASFNEQFF
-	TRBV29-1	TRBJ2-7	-	TGCAGCGTTGAGCTCCCAGACAGCTCCTACGAGCAGTACTTC	CSVELPDSSYEQYF
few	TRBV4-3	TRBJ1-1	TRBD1	TGCGCCAGCAGCCGAGTACCGGGCCGGGACAGGGGAGTCGGCCTGAACACTGAAGCTTTCTTT	CASSRVPGRDRGVGLNTEAFF